The 4 T cell receptor beta chains in this list originate from one sample, sequenced in a study of T cell repertoires in cytomegalovirus infection. What these receptors recognize is not known. TCRdb recomputed calls from the reads with MiXCR, one row per CDR3 protein. Among some 270,000 distinct CDR3 sequences listed, less than 25% were seen once. The material was cultured PBMCs, obtained from culture after CMV antigen stimulation. The source is a human donor in good health (CMV status not recorded). Some clones in this sample may be carry-over from other donors' samples.

Only a few counts were recorded for this clonotype. The genes are TRBV4-1 and TRBJ1-5; 12 bases fit TRBD1. The CDR3 sequence is 17 residues long. CDR1 is MGHRA and CDR2 is YSYEKL in the germline V gene. V trimming: 0 bases; J trimming: 7 bases; junction bases outside the gene matches: 7. DNA of the CDR3: TGCGCCAGCAGCCAAGAAGGGACAGGGGGCTACTGGCAGCCCCAGCATTTT. Its protein is CASSQEGTGGYWQPQHF.

The chain carries TRBV12-3 or TRBV12-4 and TRBJ1-1; 9 nucleotides agree with TRBD1. This CDR3 spans 14 amino acids. The junction had 5 bases not matched to a gene; V was cut back by 5 bases and J by 4 bases. The CDR3 coding sequence is TGTGCCAGCAGTCGCGGACAGGGGAGCACTGAAGCTTTCTTT. This gives the protein CASSRGQGSTEAFF.

This clonotype was seen repeatedly, ten times or more. The rearrangement joins TRBV20-1 to TRBJ2-3, with TRBD1 identical over 10 bases. V was pared by 6 bases and J by 4 bases, with 10 bases of the junction left unmatched. CDR1 DFQATT and CDR2 SNEGSKA come from the germline V gene (reference sequence). The CDR3 spans 15 residues. CDR3 nucleotides: TGCAGTGCCCGCACGGGACAGGGGCGCGCAGATACGCAGTATTTT. Translation gives CSARTGQGRADTQYF.

The J gene is TRBJ2-7, the V gene TRBV12-3 or TRBV12-4; D assignment may be TRBD1 or TRBD2 (5 bases each). The CDR3 has 11 amino acids. Trimming shortened V by 6 bases and J by 7 bases, and 10 bases separated the two germline ends. The CDR3 coding sequence is TGTGCCAGCAGCCGCAGGGAGGAGCAGTACTTC. Translation: CASSRREEQYF.